Each of the 23 T cell receptor beta chains below was sequenced from the same sample in a study of T cell responses to AZD1222 COVID-19 vaccine. The table came from immunoSEQ multiplex PCR; TCRdb's copy has only in-frame clones and leaves some out. The sample yields under 140,000 clones, around 92% seen once. The source material was peripheral blood, sampled on day 0 of AZD1222 vaccination. The receptors here all came from an adult in good health.

This clone was picked up one time. J is TRBJ2-5 and V is TRBV19; no clear D gene. Per the germline V gene, CDR1 is LNHDA and CDR2 is SQIVND (reference sequence). Trimming left V 7 bases short and J 2 bases short, with 11 bases between. The CDR3 loop spans 13 amino acids. The CDR3 spells CASKVVGQETQYF. CDR3 in DNA: TGTGCCAGTAAGGTGGTGGGACAAGAGACCCAGTACTTC. Together with reference TRBV19 and TRBJ2-5, the CDR3 gives the full variable domain: DGGITQSPKYLFRKEGQNVTLSCEQNLNHDAMYWYRQDPGQGLRLIYYSQIVNDFQKGDIAEGYSVSREKKESFPLTVTSAQKNPTAFYLCASKVVGQETQYFGPGTRLLVL.

This clone occurred a few times. The chain joins TRBV29-1 to TRBJ2-7, with D maybe TRBD1 (6 bases). Per the germline V gene, CDR1 is SQVTM and CDR2 is ANQGSEA. Trimming shortened V by 4 bases and J by 2 bases, and 9 bases separated the two germline ends. This CDR3 contains 12 residues. The CDR3 nucleotides read TGCAGCGTTGCAGGGGATACCTACGAGCAGTACTTC. It is translated as CSVAGDTYEQYF.

The J gene is TRBJ2-4, the V gene TRBV5-5, with no clear D. This CDR3 is 15 amino acids long. V was shortened by 0 bases and J by 3 bases, with 10 bases between the two germline ends. The V gene's germline CDR1 is SGHKS and CDR2 YYEKEE (reference sequence). CDR3 protein: CASSLGDGDKNIQYF. CDR3 nucleotide sequence: TGTGCCAGCAGCTTGGGAGACGGAGACAAAAACATTCAGTACTTC.

This chain connects TRBV19 to TRBJ1-1; D might be TRBD1 (5 bases). The germline gives CDR1 LNHDA, CDR2 SQIVND (reference sequence). CDR3 size: 16 residues. V lost 0 bases and J 4 bases, leaving 15 bases between the germline ends. The CDR3 here is CASSIDRGIGGTEAFF. CDR3 coding DNA: TGTGCCAGTAGTATAGATCGCGGGATCGGGGGCACTGAAGCTTTCTTT. Combining the CDR3 with reference TRBV19 and TRBJ1-1 gives the whole variable domain DGGITQSPKYLFRKEGQNVTLSCEQNLNHDAMYWYRQDPGQGLRLIYYSQIVNDFQKGDIAEGYSVSREKKESFPLTVTSAQKNPTAFYLCASSIDRGIGGTEAFFGQGTRLTVV.

The gene calls are TRBV11-2 and TRBJ1-1; TRBD1 matches at 12 bases. Unmatched junction bases numbered 5, after V lost 1 base and J lost 5 bases. The CDR3 is 16 amino acids. Germline CDR1 SGHAT, CDR2 FQNNGV. The chain's CDR3 is CASSLGDRGRYTEAFF. CDR3 nucleotides: TGTGCCAGCAGCTTAGGGGACAGGGGGCGATATACTGAAGCTTTCTTT.

The chain has TRBV27 and TRBJ2-7; D unclear. The CDR3 has 13 residues. Trimming stripped 2 bases from V and 1 base from J, with 6 bases between. CDR1 is MNHEY and CDR2 is SMNVEV in the germline V gene (reference sequence). CDR3 nucleotides: TGTGCCAGCAGTTTAACCCGGTCCTACGAGCAGTACTTC. Translation: CASSLTRSYEQYF.

This sequence joins TRBV5-1 and TRBJ1-1; D unclear. V was trimmed by 6 bases and J by 2 bases, leaving 17 bases between them. The CDR3 consists of 15 residues. Germline CDR1 and CDR2: SGHRS and YFSETQ. Here the CDR3 reads CASTGQEVVNTEAFF. The CDR3 DNA sequence: TGCGCCAGCACCGGGCAGGAGGTGGTAAACACTGAAGCTTTCTTT.

This chain joins TRBV28 and TRBJ1-2; D gene uncertain. V was shortened by 5 bases and J by 8 bases, with 21 bases between the two germline ends. CDR1 is MDHEN, CDR2 SYDVKM, per germline. The CDR3 consists of 15 residues. CDR3 amino acids: CASSPHSGLSSGYTF. The CDR3 coding sequence is TGTGCCAGCAGTCCACACTCCGGACTGTCTAGCGGCTACACCTTC.

This clone was seen only once. The gene calls are TRBV6-5 and TRBJ2-1, with TRBD2 matching over 13 bases. After removal of 0 bases from V and 10 bases from J, the junction contained 6 bases not matched to a gene. The germline CDR1 and CDR2 sequences are MNHEY and SVGAGI. The CDR3 spans 16 residues. The CDR3 nucleotides are TGTGCCAGCAGTTACTCCGGACTAGCGGGGGAGGTAGAGCAGTTCTTC. As protein: CASSYSGLAGEVEQFF.

The chain couples TRBV7-9 to TRBJ2-2; D call uncertain. The CDR3 has 14 amino acids. V was trimmed by 1 base and J by 0 bases, leaving 3 bases between them. CDR1 is SEHNR and CDR2 is FQNEAQ in the germline V gene (reference sequence). The CDR3 loop reads CASSLGTNTGELFF. The CDR3 DNA sequence: TGTGCCAGCAGCTTAGGAACGAACACCGGGGAGCTGTTTTTT.

The chain joins TRBV6-5 to TRBJ1-5, with no clear D. CDR1 and CDR2 from the germline V gene are MNHEY and SVGAGI. V dropped 7 bases and J dropped 3 bases, with 7 bases sitting between them. The CDR3 contains 12 residues. The CDR3 DNA reads TGTGCCAGCAAACGGGTCAATCAGCCCCAGCATTTT. Translated: CASKRVNQPQHF.

The chain has TRBV5-5 and TRBJ1-1; D unclear. The CDR3 sequence is 13 residues long. V lost 1 base, J lost 1 base, and 5 bases lay in between. The germline gives CDR1 SGHKS, CDR2 YYEKEE (reference sequence). As DNA, the CDR3 is TGTGCCAGCAGCTTGTTACAGAACACTGAAGCTTTCTTT. It encodes CASSLLQNTEAFF.

This sequence joins TRBV3-1 (or the pseudogene TRBV3-2) and TRBJ2-1; D is undetermined. V was cut by 3 bases and J by 3 bases, with 21 bases left in between. The CDR3 is 18 amino acids. Germline values: CDR1 LGHDT, CDR2 YNNKEL (reference sequence). The CDR3 bases are TGTGCCAGCAGCCAGTTGTCGACTTTTCGCGCCCGCTACAATGAGCAGTTCTTC. This gives the protein CASSQLSTFRARYNEQFF.

V usage is TRBV28 and J usage is TRBJ1-2, with TRBD1 identical over 8 bases. Germline V gene data show CDR1 as MDHEN and CDR2 as SYDVKM. The CDR3 runs to 15 residues. J lost 7 bases, V lost 3 bases, and 10 bases had no gene match. The chain's CDR3 is CASSFPTGEGGGYTF. Here the CDR3 DNA reads TGTGCCAGCAGTTTCCCGACAGGGGAAGGGGGTGGCTACACCTTC.

With regard to this clone: A junction end diverges from the germline sequence, so it may reflect a read error. The chain has TRBV7-9 and TRBJ2-4; unclear D gene. Per germline, CDR1 SEHNR and CDR2 FQNEAQ (reference sequence). CDR3 length: 8 amino acids. This CDR3 is CASSWKDF. CDR3 in DNA: TGTGCCAGCAGTTGGAAGGACTTC. Full variable domain (remainder filled in from reference TRBV7-9 and TRBJ2-4): DTGVSQNPRHKITKRGQNVTFRCDPISEHNRLYWYRQTLGQGPEFLTYFQNEAQLEKSRLLSDRFSAERPKGSFSTLEIQRTEQGDSAMYLCASSWKDFGAGTRLSVL.

Ten or more counts support this clone. The chain combines TRBV14 with TRBJ2-5; weak D call: TRBD2 (5 bases). The CDR3 extends over 14 amino acids. Germline V CDR1 and CDR2: SGHDN, FVKESK. With 3 bases removed from V and 2 bases from J, the gap between germline ends came to 10 bases. In DNA, the CDR3 is TGTGCCAGCAGCCAGCGAGGACTGCAAGAGACCCAGTACTTC. Residues: CASSQRGLQETQYF.

The J gene is TRBJ2-7, the V gene TRBV4-1; TRBD2 aligns across 11 bases. V was pared by 1 base and J by 2 bases, with 4 bases of the junction left unmatched. Germline CDR1 is MGHRA and CDR2 is YSYEKL. This CDR3 contains 16 residues. The CDR3 sequence is CASSQVPGLAAYEQYF. As DNA, the CDR3 is TGCGCCAGCAGCCAAGTCCCGGGACTAGCGGCCTACGAGCAGTACTTC.

The CDR3 nucleotides read TGTGCCAGCAGCGTCCGGGCGGCAGGTTCACCCCTCCACTTT. It encodes CASSVRAAGSPLHF. The rearrangement joins TRBV11-2 to TRBJ1-6; D is uncertain. The CDR3 runs 14 residues. Germline loops: CDR1 SGHAT, CDR2 FQNNGV. Trimming took off 5 bases at V and 9 bases at J, with 14 bases between the two ends.

The J gene is TRBJ2-5, the V gene TRBV13, with 9 bases matching TRBD2. Germline-derived CDR1 and CDR2 are PRHDT and FYEKMQ (reference sequence). This CDR3 contains 14 residues. V lost 5 bases, J lost 1 base, and 2 bases stayed unmatched. The DNA for the CDR3 is TGTGCCAGCAGCACGCGGGGGGGCCAAGAGACCCAGTACTTC. Protein sequence: CASSTRGGQETQYF.

The chain couples TRBV2 to TRBJ1-1; D not resolved. CDR3 length: 14 amino acids. Trimming cost V 0 bases and J 1 base, with 6 bases left between them. The V gene's germline CDR1 is SNHLY and CDR2 FYNNEI. The DNA for the CDR3 is TGTGCCAGCAGTGAAGCTTTTCAGAACACTGAAGCTTTCTTT. Translation: CASSEAFQNTEAFF.

This sequence joins TRBV28 and TRBJ2-3, with a possible D match to TRBD1 (6 bases). Germline CDR1 is MDHEN and CDR2 is SYDVKM. V shed 8 bases and J shed 2 bases, with 11 bases lying between them. There are 13 residues in the CDR3. CDR3 loop: CASDRSYTDTQYF. Here the CDR3 DNA reads TGTGCCAGCGACAGGTCCTACACAGATACGCAGTATTTT.

This clone was seen only once. This rearrangement joins TRBV10-3 to TRBJ2-1; no reliable D call. V shed 0 bases and J shed 4 bases, with 7 bases lying between them. Germline V gene lookup returns CDR1 ENHRY and CDR2 SYGVKD. CDR3 length: 14 amino acids. CDR3 sequence reads: CAISESAGYNEQFF. CDR3 coding DNA: TGTGCCATCAGTGAGTCGGCAGGTTACAATGAGCAGTTCTTC.

The chain employs TRBV2 and TRBJ2-4, with D uncertain. Trimming pared 6 bases from V and 9 bases from J, leaving 9 bases between. Germline V lookup: CDR1 SNHLY, CDR2 FYNNEI. CDR3 length: 11 amino acids. CDR3 in DNA: TGTGCCAGCAGAGACTTGGGCATTCAGTACTTC. It translates to CASRDLGIQYF.